Following are 24 T cell receptor beta chains from one sample sequenced in a study of T cells in Graves' hyperthyroidism and ophthalmopathy. It was RNA transcripts that yielded the amplified TCR beta CDR3 regions. HTBI primers drove first-round RT-PCR of the TCR CDR3. One entry per CDR3 protein results from TCRdb running MiXCR on the multiplex PCR reads. The sample carries some 350,000 distinct CDR3 sequences, 15% to 17% recorded once. The sequenced sample consisted of blood. Every receptor here comes from a woman aged 18-29 years with Graves' hyperthyroidism that later progressed to Graves' ophthalmopathy.

The chain joins TRBV2 to TRBJ1-2, with D unclear. CDR3 length: 15 residues. CDR1 is SNHLY and CDR2 is FYNNEI in the germline V gene. V shed 5 bases and J shed 6 bases, with 19 bases lying between them. CDR3 in amino acids: CASSYEDGVGHGYTF. The CDR3 DNA reads TGTGCCAGCAGTTACGAGGACGGGGTTGGCCATGGCTACACCTTC.

On this clonotype: A much larger clone lies one base from this, so it may be a read error. The chain is built from TRBV6-5 and TRBJ2-5, with 8 bases aligning to TRBD1. Germline V lookup: CDR1 MNHEY, CDR2 SVGAGI. This CDR3 is built from 15 residues. CDR3 nucleotide sequence: TGTGCCAGCAGTTCCAGGACAGGGTTCCAAGAGGCCCAGTACTTC. Translating it yields CASSSRTGFQEAQYF.

This chain joins TRBV3-1 and TRBJ2-5, with a tentative D call TRBD1 (6 bases). Per the germline V gene, CDR1 is LGHDT and CDR2 is YNNKEL (reference sequence). The CDR3 loop spans 17 amino acids. Trimming cost V 1 base and J 2 bases, with 17 bases left between them. The chain's CDR3 is CASSQAPPGHLQETQYF. Written as DNA, the CDR3 is TGTGCCAGCAGCCAAGCTCCACCGGGACATTTGCAAGAGACCCAGTACTTC.

This clonotype has a count of ten or more. This sequence joins TRBV20-1 and TRBJ1-1; D gene ambiguous. CDR1 and CDR2 from the germline V gene are DFQATT and SNEGSKA (reference sequence). V was cut by 2 bases and J by 0 bases, with 10 bases left in between. The CDR3 runs 14 residues. The CDR3 nucleotides are TGCAGTGCTAGATCCCCGCACATGAACACTGAAGCTTTCTTT. It codes for CSARSPHMNTEAFF.

This clonotype appeared many times. The V gene is TRBV6-1, the J gene TRBJ2-7, with 9 bases aligning to TRBD1. V lost 5 bases and J lost 3; bases outside the gene matches: 11. This CDR3 is built from 16 residues. The germline V gene has CDR1 MNHNS and CDR2 SASEGT. In nucleotides, the CDR3 is TGTGCCAGCAGTTCCTGGGCCCCGGGACAGGGCTACGAGCAGTACTTC. Translated: CASSSWAPGQGYEQYF.

This clonotype has ten or more counts. The V and J genes are TRBV27 and TRBJ2-2; 7 nucleotides agree with TRBD2. Germline assignment: CDR1 MNHEY and CDR2 SMNVEV (reference sequence). The CDR3 is 14 residues long. Trimming removed 5 bases from V and 6 bases from J; junction bases left unmatched: 6. The CDR3 bases are TGTGCCAGCAGTCGGCTAGCGGTATCCGGGGAGCTGTTTTTT. The encoded protein is CASSRLAVSGELFF.

This clonotype appeared many times. CDR3 sequence (DNA): TGTGCCAGCAGTTTATCGGTACGGCAGGTCTCCAACACTGAAGCTTTCTTT. It yields the protein CASSLSVRQVSNTEAFF. The chain combines TRBV27 with TRBJ1-1; D is uncertain. V shed 0 bases and J shed 2 bases, with 16 bases lying between them. The CDR3 is made up of 17 amino acids. CDR1 MNHEY and CDR2 SMNVEV come from the germline V gene (reference sequence).

Ten or more counts support this clonotype. CDR3 sequence reads: CSARAGEETQYF. CDR3 in DNA: TGCAGTGCTAGGGCGGGAGAAGAGACCCAGTACTTC. This sequence joins TRBV20-1 and TRBJ2-5, with 7 bases matching TRBD2. Unmatched junction bases numbered 1, after V lost 3 bases and J lost 3 bases. The CDR3 contains 12 residues. Germline lookup yields CDR1 DFQATT and CDR2 SNEGSKA (reference sequence).

The rearrangement links TRBV12-3 or TRBV12-4 to TRBJ2-5; weak D call: TRBD1 (6 bases). There are 15 residues in the CDR3. V lost 5 bases and J lost 5, with 18 bases in between. CDR3 coding DNA: TGTGCCAGCAGTCCCTGGACAGCTGCATGGGAGACCCAGTACTTC. As protein: CASSPWTAAWETQYF.

The rearrangement joins TRBV20-1 to TRBJ2-1, with TRBD2 matching over 16 bases. After removal of 4 bases from V and 8 bases from J, the junction contained 8 bases not matched to a gene. The germline CDR1 and CDR2 sequences are DFQATT and SNEGSKA (reference sequence). This CDR3 is built from 16 residues. CDR3 DNA: TGCAGTGCTACAGGGACTAGCGGGAGGGCCGGGGATGAGCAGTTCTTC. This sequence encodes CSATGTSGRAGDEQFF.

This clonotype was recorded a few times. The chain recombines TRBV6-1 with TRBJ1-2; TRBD1 matches at 7 bases. The CDR3 loop spans 15 amino acids. V lost 5 bases and J lost 4; bases outside the gene matches: 10. CDR1 is MNHNS and CDR2 is SASEGT in the germline V gene. CDR3 amino acids: CASSHTGEAGYGYTF. As DNA, the CDR3 is TGTGCCAGCAGTCACACAGGGGAGGCAGGCTATGGCTACACCTTC.

This clonotype was seen many times. The V gene is TRBV6-1, the J gene TRBJ2-5; 10 positions agree with TRBD2. The CDR3 extends over 15 amino acids. J was trimmed by 5 bases and V by 6 bases; bases with no gene match: 9. Per the germline V gene, CDR1 is MNHNS and CDR2 is SASEGT. The CDR3 bases are TGTGCCAGCAGCACTACACCAGCGGGAGGGGAGACCCAGTACTTC. Encoded protein: CASSTTPAGGETQYF.

The genes are TRBV9 and TRBJ2-1, with 8 bases aligning to TRBD1. CDR1 and CDR2 (germline): SGDLS, YYNGEE. The V and J ends lost 3 bases and 0 bases, in that order; junction bases with no gene match: 20. The CDR3 runs to 21 residues. CDR3 sequence reads: CASSDAVTDRGEGSSYNEQFF. DNA for the CDR3: TGTGCCAGCAGCGACGCCGTTACCGACAGGGGCGAGGGGAGCTCCTACAATGAGCAGTTCTTC.

This clonotype was seen at least ten times. The chain has TRBV7-9 and TRBJ1-1; TRBD1 matches 8 bases. With 1 base clipped from V and 8 bases from J, the junction kept 0 bases outside the gene matches. Germline loops: CDR1 SEHNR, CDR2 FQNEAQ (reference sequence). This CDR3 region has 12 residues. The CDR3: CASSLGDREAFF. In DNA, the CDR3 is TGTGCCAGCAGCTTAGGGGACAGGGAAGCTTTCTTT.

This chain joins TRBV19 and TRBJ2-1; no clear D. The CDR3 totals 12 residues. V lost 3 bases and J 5 bases, leaving 5 bases between the germline ends. Germline V gene lookup returns CDR1 LNHDA and CDR2 SQIVND (reference sequence). The CDR3, as DNA: TGTGCCAGTAGTATTGGGAACAATGAGCAGTTCTTC. Translation: CASSIGNNEQFF.

The chain links TRBV20-1 to TRBJ2-3; TRBD1 or TRBD2 may be the D gene (7 bases each). CDR1 and CDR2 (germline): DFQATT, SNEGSKA (reference sequence). CDR3 length equals 20 residues. V lost 6 bases and J lost 5, with 36 bases in between. Here the CDR3 reads CSARAILAENKTWDRDTQYF. CDR3 bases: TGCAGTGCCCGGGCGATTCTAGCGGAGAATAAGACCTGGGACAGAGATACGCAGTATTTT.

Many counts were recorded for this clonotype. This chain joins TRBV18 and TRBJ2-4; 9 bases map to TRBD1. Looked up from germline, CDR1 is KGHSH and CDR2 is LQKENI. This CDR3 contains 14 residues. V was pared by 6 bases and J by 7 bases, with 7 bases of the junction left unmatched. The CDR3 DNA reads TGTGCCAGCTCTCCCGGGACAGGGATGAACATTCAGTACTTC. This encodes CASSPGTGMNIQYF. The full variable domain, with the rest looked up from reference TRBV18 and TRBJ2-4, is NAGVMQNPRHLVRRRGQEARLRCSPMKGHSHVYWYRQLPEEGLKFMVYLQKENIIDESGMPKERFSAEFPKEGPSILRIQQVVRGDSAAYFCASSPGTGMNIQYFGAGTRLSVL.

This clonotype was counted at least ten times. This chain joins TRBV7-2 and TRBJ2-7; TRBD2 matches 10 bases. Per the germline V gene, CDR1 is SGHTA and CDR2 is FQGNSA. This CDR3 region has 14 residues. V dropped 5 bases and J dropped 4; count of bases not matched to a gene: 5. The CDR3 reads CASSVLAGVYEQYF. The CDR3 DNA follows: TGTGCCAGCAGCGTTCTAGCGGGAGTGTACGAGCAGTACTTC.

V gene TRBV24-1 combines with J gene TRBJ2-1; TRBD2 agrees at 8 bases. The CDR3 has 18 amino acids. Looked up from germline, CDR1 is KGHDR and CDR2 is SFDVKD. V trimming: 0 bases; J trimming: 8 bases; junction bases outside the gene matches: 14. The CDR3 protein is CATSDLGVTGGPGDEQFF. The DNA of the CDR3 is TGTGCCACCAGTGATTTGGGGGTCACGGGAGGGCCTGGGGATGAGCAGTTCTTC.

The table lists this clonotype with a few counts. The junction departs from germline at one end; a sequencing error may be responsible. The rearrangement links TRBV12-3 or TRBV12-4 to TRBJ1-1; D remains ambiguous. The CDR3 is 17 residues long. The CDR3 DNA follows: TGTGCCAGCAGTTTAGCGCTTAGGGCAGCCAATGTCGACGAAGCTTCCTTT. It yields the protein CASSLALRAANVDEASF.

This clonotype was counted at least ten times. The chain carries TRBV20-1 and TRBJ2-3; 9 positions match TRBD2. Trimming took 6 bases from V and 2 from J; bases not matched to a gene: 9. Germline V lookup: CDR1 DFQATT, CDR2 SNEGSKA (reference sequence). The CDR3 spans 15 residues. CDR3 sequence: CSAPMGGRATDTQYF. CDR3 bases: TGCAGTGCCCCCATGGGCGGGAGGGCCACAGATACGCAGTATTTT.

This clonotype was counted many times. The CDR3 is CASTPGIGMNTGELFF. The DNA for the CDR3 is TGTGCCAGCACCCCGGGGATAGGGATGAACACCGGGGAGCTGTTTTTT. This chain links TRBV6-1 with TRBJ2-2; D possibly corresponds to TRBD2 (5 bases). Germline values: CDR1 MNHNS, CDR2 SASEGT. The length of the CDR3 is 16 residues. Trimming left V 7 bases short and J 1 base short, with 16 bases between.

This clonotype occurred a few times. The chain has TRBV4-1 and TRBJ1-3; 7 nucleotides line up with TRBD1. V was pared by 1 base and J by 3 bases, with 9 bases of the junction left unmatched. CDR3 length: 17 residues. CDR1 is MGHRA, CDR2 YSYEKL, per germline. CDR3 sequence: CASSQVGDRVFGNTIYF. Here the CDR3 DNA reads TGCGCCAGCAGCCAAGTTGGAGACAGGGTTTTTGGAAACACCATATATTTT.

The chain links TRBV10-3 to TRBJ1-1; TRBD1 aligns across 7 bases. V lost 10 bases, J lost 1 base, and 9 bases stayed unmatched. The V gene's germline CDR1 is ENHRY and CDR2 SYGVKD. This CDR3 comprises 14 residues. The CDR3 DNA sequence: TGTGCCACTACGAGACAGGGCCCGAACACTGAAGCTTTCTTT. This gives the protein CATTRQGPNTEAFF.